One and the same sample provided the 26 T cell receptor beta chains below, sequenced in a study of blood T cell repertoires in COVID-19 (dated by TCRdb to between 2020 and 2021). The library was made by the immunoSEQ multiplex PCR assay. TCRdb took over this immuneACCESS table, retaining in-frame rearrangements with V and J assigned. Such tables are incomplete; in checked studies, under half of the missing clones stem from an unresolved V gene, and the remainder is unexplained. The sample data list 90,000 to 100,000 clones, and around 80% of these were observed just once. The top ten hold approximately 20% of the sample. Sequenced material: peripheral blood. The receptors come from a man of 80 years or more with acute or convalescent COVID-19.

V usage is TRBV6-5 and J usage is TRBJ1-3; 8 nucleotides line up with TRBD1. Germline loops: CDR1 MNHEY, CDR2 SVGAGI. The V gene end was trimmed by 10 bases and the J gene end by 6 bases; junction bases not matched to a gene: 5. The CDR3 contains 12 residues. The CDR3, as DNA: TGTGCCACCAGGACAGGGAAAAACACCATATATTTT. Protein sequence: CATRTGKNTIYF.

The rearrangement links TRBV19 to TRBJ1-1; D is ambiguous. The CDR3 length is 13 residues. Germline V gene data show CDR1 as LNHDA and CDR2 as SQIVND (reference sequence). The V end was cut by 6 bases, the J end by 1 base, with 9 bases between. This CDR3 is CASRPRENTEAFF. The CDR3 nucleotides read TGTGCCAGTAGGCCCCGGGAGAACACTGAAGCTTTCTTT.

The chain employs TRBV2 and TRBJ1-4, with 10 bases fitting TRBD1. Germline assignment: CDR1 SNHLY and CDR2 FYNNEI. V shed 4 bases, J shed 5 bases, and the junction held 1 base outside the gene matches. The CDR3 is 14 amino acids. The CDR3 protein is CASSAGQGNEKLFF. The CDR3 region has the DNA TGTGCCAGCAGTGCGGGACAGGGGAATGAAAAACTGTTTTTT.

The V call is TRBV11-2, the J call TRBJ2-7; possibly TRBD2 for D (6 bases). The ends were cut back, 5 bases at V and 4 bases at J, with 9 bases in the middle. Germline V gene data show CDR1 as SGHAT and CDR2 as FQNNGV. This CDR3 comprises 12 residues. The CDR3, as DNA: TGTGCCAGCAGCCCGGGACTTTACGAGCAGTACTTC. It translates to CASSPGLYEQYF.

The chain is built from TRBV7-2 and TRBJ2-1; 8 bases line up with TRBD1. Germline lookup yields CDR1 SGHTA and CDR2 FQGNSA. CDR3 length equals 14 residues. Germline trimming cut 4 bases from V and 8 bases from J; bases unmatched to any gene: 7. CDR3 nucleotide sequence: TGTGCCAGCAGCTCCAAGACAGGGGTCGATGAGCAGTTCTTC. Translating gives CASSSKTGVDEQFF.

J is TRBJ2-3 and V is TRBV5-1; no clear D gene. CDR3 size: 14 residues. Trimming removed 1 base from V and 0 bases from J, with 6 bases in between. Germline-derived CDR1 and CDR2 are SGHRS and YFSETQ. CDR3 protein: CASSLLSSTDTQYF. In DNA form, the CDR3 reads TGCGCCAGCAGCTTGCTTTCTAGCACAGATACGCAGTATTTT.

V gene TRBV6-5 combines with J gene TRBJ2-5; the D is unclear. Germline CDR1 MNHEY, CDR2 SVGAGI. V was trimmed by 6 bases and J by 3 bases, leaving 17 bases between them. This CDR3 is built from 15 residues. The CDR3 reads CASRSPVGEEETQYF. The CDR3 DNA reads as TGTGCCAGCAGGTCTCCAGTCGGAGAAGAAGAGACCCAGTACTTC.

The chain recombines TRBV6-6 with TRBJ1-1; possible D gene TRBD1, 6 bases. CDR1 MNHNY and CDR2 SVGAGI come from the germline V gene (reference sequence). Deletions cut 10 bases from V and 4 bases from J, with 13 bases between. This CDR3 spans 12 amino acids. The CDR3 is CATTGTATEAFF. The CDR3 DNA reads as TGTGCCACCACAGGGACGGCCACTGAAGCTTTCTTT.

This clone was observed once. The CDR3 protein is CASSVDGVVNIQYF. The CDR3 DNA sequence: TGTGCCAGCAGCGTAGACGGGGTGGTGAACATTCAGTACTTC. The chain has TRBV9 and TRBJ2-4; possible D gene TRBD2, 5 bases. Germline V CDR1 and CDR2: SGDLS, YYNGEE. The CDR3 contains 14 residues. Trimming shortened V by 0 bases and J by 7 bases, and 11 bases separated the two germline ends.

This clone has just a few counts. The genes are TRBV5-1 and TRBJ2-3, with TRBD1 matching over 9 bases. Germline V CDR1 and CDR2: SGHRS, YFSETQ. Trimming cost V 3 bases and J 6 bases; bases outside gene matches: 5. This CDR3 spans 14 amino acids. CDR3 loop: CASSSGTGRDTQYF. CDR3 sequence (DNA): TGCGCCAGCAGCTCCGGGACAGGGCGGGATACGCAGTATTTT. Based on the CDR3 plus reference TRBV5-1 and TRBJ2-3, the full variable domain is KAGVTQTPRYLIKTRGQQVTLSCSPISGHRSVSWYQQTPGQGLQFLFEYFSETQRNKGNFPGRFSGRQFSNSRSEMNVSTLELGDSALYLCASSSGTGRDTQYFGPGTRLTVL.

The CDR3 spells CASSLDRGQNEKLFF. The CDR3 DNA follows: TGTGCCAGCAGCTTAGATAGGGGACAGAATGAAAAACTGTTTTTT. The chain links TRBV7-2 to TRBJ1-4; 7 bases are shared with TRBD1. V trimming: 1 base; J trimming: 5 bases; junction bases outside the gene matches: 4. The CDR3 runs 15 residues. The germline V gene has CDR1 SGHTA and CDR2 FQGNSA.

The chain employs TRBV27 and TRBJ2-7, with 10 bases aligning to TRBD1. CDR3 length equals 16 residues. CDR1 is MNHEY, CDR2 SMNVEV, per germline (reference sequence). V trimming: 3 bases; J trimming: 2 bases; junction bases outside the gene matches: 7. Here the CDR3 reads CASSLSTGGRPYEQYF. The CDR3 DNA follows: TGTGCCAGCAGTTTGTCGACAGGGGGCAGACCCTACGAGCAGTACTTC.

This chain uses TRBV4-3 with TRBJ2-3, with TRBD1 as a possible D gene (6 bases). Germline assignment: CDR1 LGHNA and CDR2 YSLEER. Between the trimmed V and J ends, which lost 1 base and 2 bases, there was a span of 10 bases. This CDR3 region has 15 residues. CDR3 nucleotides: TGCGCCAGCAGCCAAGTAAGGGGGTTCACAGATACGCAGTATTTT. This gives the protein CASSQVRGFTDTQYF.

This chain uses TRBV6-2 or TRBV6-3 with TRBJ2-7; TRBD1 matches at 10 bases. V lost 5 bases and J lost 7; bases outside the gene matches: 5. Germline V gene data show CDR1 as MNHEY and CDR2 as SVGEGT. The CDR3 loop spans 13 amino acids. The CDR3 DNA is TGTGCCAGCAGTCGACAGGGGGCGCGGGAGCAGTACTTC. This translates into CASSRQGAREQYF.

The chain links TRBV30 to TRBJ2-7; TRBD1 matches at 11 bases. The germline gives CDR1 GTSNPN, CDR2 SVGIG (reference sequence). Trimming took 3 bases from V and 6 from J; bases not matched to a gene: 4. CDR3 size: 13 residues. This chain's CDR3 is CAWSLDRGREQYF. As DNA, the CDR3 is TGTGCCTGGAGCCTGGACAGGGGGCGCGAGCAGTACTTC.

This chain uses TRBV6-6 with TRBJ2-2; D is undetermined. Trimming took 4 bases from V and 7 from J, leaving 7 bases between them. CDR1 is MNHNY and CDR2 is SVGAGI in the germline V gene (reference sequence). The CDR3 loop spans 12 amino acids. The CDR3 region is CASSSLVGELFF. Written as DNA, the CDR3 is TGTGCCAGCAGTTCCCTCGTCGGGGAGCTGTTTTTT.

The V and J genes are TRBV5-5 and TRBJ1-1, with 8 nucleotides matching TRBD1. Trimming cost V 2 bases and J 3 bases; bases outside gene matches: 9. CDR1 and CDR2 from the germline V gene are SGHKS and YYEKEE (reference sequence). The CDR3 runs to 16 residues. CDR3 sequence (DNA): TGTGCCAGCAGCTTAAAGGACAGGGTAAGGGACACTGAAGCTTTCTTT. It is translated as CASSLKDRVRDTEAFF.

The gene calls are TRBV7-2 and TRBJ1-6; 7 bases are a match to TRBD1. V shed 5 bases, J shed 17 bases, and the junction held 9 bases outside the gene matches. The CDR3 runs 12 residues. Germline V lookup: CDR1 SGHTA, CDR2 FQGNSA. The CDR3 coding sequence is TGTGCCAGCAGCGGCCGGGACAGCCGCTTCCACTTT. Amino acids: CASSGRDSRFHF.

The CDR3 is CASLTNSGETQYF. CDR3 nucleotide sequence: TGTGCCAGCCTCACCAATAGCGGGGAGACCCAGTACTTC. This sequence joins TRBV18 and TRBJ2-5; 7 nucleotides line up with TRBD2. V was clipped by 8 bases and J by 5 bases; unmatched bases: 8. Germline CDR1 reads KGHSH; CDR2 reads LQKENI. The CDR3 consists of 13 residues. Variable domain in full (rest from reference TRBV18 and TRBJ2-5): NAGVMQNPRHLVRRRGQEARLRCSPMKGHSHVYWYRQLPEEGLKFMVYLQKENIIDESGMPKERFSAEFPKEGPSILRIQQVVRGDSAAYFCASLTNSGETQYFGPGTRLLVL.

The chain recombines TRBV18 with TRBJ2-3; 8 bases map to TRBD2. The CDR3 is 13 residues long. The germline gives CDR1 KGHSH, CDR2 LQKENI. Trimming took 3 bases from V and 8 from J; bases not matched to a gene: 4. CDR3 coding DNA: TGTGCCAGCTCACCCCTTCGGGGGGGTACGCAGTATTTT. It encodes CASSPLRGGTQYF.

The V gene is TRBV10-2, the J gene TRBJ2-5, with a tentative D call TRBD2 (5 bases). The germline V and J ends were trimmed by 2 bases and 4 bases, with 8 bases remaining between them. CDR1 is WSHSY, CDR2 SAAADI, per germline. CDR3 length equals 13 residues. For the CDR3, the DNA is TGCGCCAGCAGTGAGGCTAGCCCAGAGACCCAGTACTTC. It is translated as CASSEASPETQYF.

The genes are TRBV10-3 and TRBJ2-2, with 9 bases matching TRBD1. Germline CDR1 reads ENHRY; CDR2 reads SYGVKD. The CDR3 has 16 residues. Trimming cost V 2 bases and J 3 bases; bases outside gene matches: 4. CDR3 coding DNA: TGTGCCATCAGTGAGACTGACAGGGGGTACACCGGGGAGCTGTTTTTT. It yields the protein CAISETDRGYTGELFF.

The chain is built from TRBV27 and TRBJ2-5; 8 bases line up with TRBD2. The J segment lost 5 bases and the V segment lost 4 bases, leaving 6 bases of the junction unmatched. Germline lookup yields CDR1 MNHEY and CDR2 SMNVEV (reference sequence). This CDR3 has 14 amino acids. The CDR3 nucleotides are TGTGCCAGCAGTTCGGGACTAGGAGAGGAGACCCAGTACTTC. It is translated as CASSSGLGEETQYF.

The chain recombines TRBV4-3 with TRBJ1-1, with D uncertain. The ends were cut back, 1 base at V and 11 bases at J, with 17 bases in the middle. This CDR3 has 14 amino acids. Germline assignment: CDR1 LGHNA and CDR2 YSLEER. CDR3 coding DNA: TGCGCCAGCAGCCAAGGAACTTCCCGAGGTGGGGCTTTCTTT. As protein: CASSQGTSRGGAFF.

This clone has just a few counts. The chain is built from TRBV5-1 and TRBJ1-1; 8 positions agree with TRBD1. J was trimmed by 6 bases and V by 4 bases; bases with no gene match: 8. CDR3 size: 14 residues. Germline lookup yields CDR1 SGHRS and CDR2 YFSETQ. The CDR3 sequence: CASSLSDRGAEAFF. DNA for the CDR3: TGCGCCAGCAGCCTAAGTGACAGGGGTGCTGAAGCTTTCTTT.

This clone was recorded a few times. This chain links TRBV2 with TRBJ2-2; 11 nucleotides align to TRBD2. Germline CDR1 reads SNHLY; CDR2 reads FYNNEI. J gave up 6 bases and V 4 bases, and 4 bases lay outside the gene matches. This CDR3 has 15 residues. CDR3 coding DNA: TGTGCCAGCAGTGGGCTAGCGGGAGGCCCCGGGGAGCTGTTTTTT. This encodes CASSGLAGGPGELFF.